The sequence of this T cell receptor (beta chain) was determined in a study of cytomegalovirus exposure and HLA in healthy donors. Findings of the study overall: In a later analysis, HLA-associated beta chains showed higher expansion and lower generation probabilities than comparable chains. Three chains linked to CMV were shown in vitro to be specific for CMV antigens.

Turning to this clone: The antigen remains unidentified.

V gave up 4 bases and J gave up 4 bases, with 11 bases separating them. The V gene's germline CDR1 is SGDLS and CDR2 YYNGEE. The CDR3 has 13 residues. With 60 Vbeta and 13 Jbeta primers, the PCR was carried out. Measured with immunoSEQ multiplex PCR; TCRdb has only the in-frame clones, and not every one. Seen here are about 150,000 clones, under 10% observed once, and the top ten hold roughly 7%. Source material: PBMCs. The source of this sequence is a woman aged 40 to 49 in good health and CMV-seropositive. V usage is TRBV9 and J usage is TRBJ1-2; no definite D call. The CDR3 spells CASSPIGSYGYTF. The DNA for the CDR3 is TGTGCCAGCAGCCCGATAGGGAGCTATGGCTACACCTTC.